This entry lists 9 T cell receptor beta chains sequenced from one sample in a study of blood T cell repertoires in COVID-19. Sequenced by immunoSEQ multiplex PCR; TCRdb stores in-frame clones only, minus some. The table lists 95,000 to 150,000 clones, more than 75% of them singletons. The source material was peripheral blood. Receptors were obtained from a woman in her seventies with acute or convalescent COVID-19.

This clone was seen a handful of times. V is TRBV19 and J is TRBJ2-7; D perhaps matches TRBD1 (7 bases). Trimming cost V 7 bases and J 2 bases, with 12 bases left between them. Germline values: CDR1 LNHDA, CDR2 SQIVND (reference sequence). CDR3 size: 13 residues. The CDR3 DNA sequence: TGTGCCAGTAATCGCGGGACAGCCTACGAGCAGTACTTC. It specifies CASNRGTAYEQYF.

Here the CDR3 reads CASSPGQRAAQPQHF. In DNA form, the CDR3 reads TGTGCCAGTAGCCCGGGACAAAGGGCGGCTCAGCCCCAGCATTTT. The chain is built from TRBV19 and TRBJ1-5; D is possibly TRBD1 (6 bases). The ends were cut back, 6 bases at V and 6 bases at J, with 18 bases in the middle. This CDR3 has 15 residues. Germline assignment: CDR1 LNHDA and CDR2 SQIVND (reference sequence).

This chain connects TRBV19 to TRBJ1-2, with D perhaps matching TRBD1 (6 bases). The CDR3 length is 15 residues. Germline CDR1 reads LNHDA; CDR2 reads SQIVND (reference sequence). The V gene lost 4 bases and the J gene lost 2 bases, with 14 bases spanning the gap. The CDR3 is CASSTLDSQNYGYTF. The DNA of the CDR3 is TGTGCCAGTAGTACCCTGGACAGCCAGAACTATGGCTACACCTTC.

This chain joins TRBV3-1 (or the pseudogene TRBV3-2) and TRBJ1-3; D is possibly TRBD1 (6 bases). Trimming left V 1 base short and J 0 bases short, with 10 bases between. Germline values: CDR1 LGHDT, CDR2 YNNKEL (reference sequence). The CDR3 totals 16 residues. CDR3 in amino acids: CASSQGGQLSGNTIYF. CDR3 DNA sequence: TGTGCCAGCAGCCAAGGAGGACAGCTCTCTGGAAACACCATATATTTT.

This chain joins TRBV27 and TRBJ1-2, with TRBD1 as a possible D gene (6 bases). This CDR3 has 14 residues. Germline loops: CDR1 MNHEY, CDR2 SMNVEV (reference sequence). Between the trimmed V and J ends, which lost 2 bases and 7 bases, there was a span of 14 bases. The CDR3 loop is CASSLAVRGTGYTF. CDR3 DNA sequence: TGTGCCAGCAGTTTAGCTGTTAGGGGGACTGGCTACACCTTC.

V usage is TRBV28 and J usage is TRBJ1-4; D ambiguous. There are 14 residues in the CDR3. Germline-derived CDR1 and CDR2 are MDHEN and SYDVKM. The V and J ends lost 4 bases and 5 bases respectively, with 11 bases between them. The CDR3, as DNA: TGTGCCAGCAGTTCGCCCACGGGAAATGAAAAACTGTTTTTT. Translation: CASSSPTGNEKLFF.

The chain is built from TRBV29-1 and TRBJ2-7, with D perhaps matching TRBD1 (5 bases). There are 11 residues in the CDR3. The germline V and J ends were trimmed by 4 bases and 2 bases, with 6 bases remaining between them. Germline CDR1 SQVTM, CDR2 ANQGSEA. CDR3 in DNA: TGCAGCGTTGGACAGACCTACGAGCAGTACTTC. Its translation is CSVGQTYEQYF.

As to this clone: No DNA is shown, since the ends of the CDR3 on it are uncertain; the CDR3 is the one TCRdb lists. CDR3 loop: CASSQDLRAPLKPGSCFF. V usage is TRBV4-2 and J usage is TRBJ2-2; no check of the table's D call, TRBD2, against the DNA was made. CDR1 is LGHNA and CDR2 is YNFKEQ in the germline V gene. A total of 18 residues make up the CDR3, ends included.

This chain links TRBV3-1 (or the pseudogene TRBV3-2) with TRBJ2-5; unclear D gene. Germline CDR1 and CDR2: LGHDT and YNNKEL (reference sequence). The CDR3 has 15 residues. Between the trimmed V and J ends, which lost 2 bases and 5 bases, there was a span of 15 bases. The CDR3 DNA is TGTGCCAGCAGCCAAATAGTGTCTAGATTGGAGACCCAGTACTTC. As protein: CASSQIVSRLETQYF.